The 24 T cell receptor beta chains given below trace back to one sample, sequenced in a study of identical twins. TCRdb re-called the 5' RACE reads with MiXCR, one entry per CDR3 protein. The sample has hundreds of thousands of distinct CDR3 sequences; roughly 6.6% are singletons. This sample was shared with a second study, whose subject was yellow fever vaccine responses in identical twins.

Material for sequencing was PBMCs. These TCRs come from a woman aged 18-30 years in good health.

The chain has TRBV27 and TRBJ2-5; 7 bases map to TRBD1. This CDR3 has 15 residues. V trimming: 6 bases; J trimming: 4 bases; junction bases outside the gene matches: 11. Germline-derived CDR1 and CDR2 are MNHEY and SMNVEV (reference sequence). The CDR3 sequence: CASSLRDRLPETQYF. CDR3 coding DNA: TGTGCCAGCAGCCTCCGGGACAGACTTCCAGAGACCCAGTACTTC.

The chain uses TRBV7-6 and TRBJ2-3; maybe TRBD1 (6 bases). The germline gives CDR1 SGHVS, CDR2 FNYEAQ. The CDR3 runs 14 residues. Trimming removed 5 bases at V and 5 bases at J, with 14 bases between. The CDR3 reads CASSHGQKGDTQYF. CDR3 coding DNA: TGTGCCAGCAGCCACGGACAGAAAGGAGATACGCAGTATTTT. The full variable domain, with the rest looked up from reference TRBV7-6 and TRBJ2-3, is GAGVSQSPRYKVTKRGQDVALRCDPISGHVSLYWYRQALGQGPEFLTYFNYEAQQDKSGLPNDRFSAERPEGSISTLTIQRTEQRDSAMYRCASSHGQKGDTQYFGPGTRLTVL.

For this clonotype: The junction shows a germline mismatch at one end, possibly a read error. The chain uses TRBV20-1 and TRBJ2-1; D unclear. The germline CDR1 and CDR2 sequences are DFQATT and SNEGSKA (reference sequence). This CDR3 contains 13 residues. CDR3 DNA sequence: TGCAGTGTCAGGCGGCTATCCTACAATGAGCAGCTCTTC. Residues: CSVRRLSYNEQLF.

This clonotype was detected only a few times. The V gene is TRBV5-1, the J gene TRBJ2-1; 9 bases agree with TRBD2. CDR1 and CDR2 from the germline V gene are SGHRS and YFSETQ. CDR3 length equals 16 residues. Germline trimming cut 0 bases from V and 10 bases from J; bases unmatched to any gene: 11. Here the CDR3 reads CASSLGGLATSGEQFF. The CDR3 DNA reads TGCGCCAGCAGCTTGGGGGGACTAGCTACCTCGGGGGAGCAGTTCTTC.

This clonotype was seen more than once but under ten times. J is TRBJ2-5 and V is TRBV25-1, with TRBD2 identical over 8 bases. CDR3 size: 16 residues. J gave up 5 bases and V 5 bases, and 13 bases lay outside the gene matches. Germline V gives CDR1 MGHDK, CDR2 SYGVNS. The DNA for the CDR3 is TGTGCCAGCAGTTCCCAGCTAGCGGGCCCAGGGGAGACCCAGTACTTC. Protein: CASSSQLAGPGETQYF.

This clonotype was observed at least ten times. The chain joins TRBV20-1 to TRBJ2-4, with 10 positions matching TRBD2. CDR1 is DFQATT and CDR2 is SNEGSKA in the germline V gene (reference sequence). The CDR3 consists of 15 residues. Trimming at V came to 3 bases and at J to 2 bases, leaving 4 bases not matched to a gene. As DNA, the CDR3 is TGCAGTGCTAGTGTAGCGGGAGGAACCAAAAACATTCAGTACTTC. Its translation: CSASVAGGTKNIQYF.

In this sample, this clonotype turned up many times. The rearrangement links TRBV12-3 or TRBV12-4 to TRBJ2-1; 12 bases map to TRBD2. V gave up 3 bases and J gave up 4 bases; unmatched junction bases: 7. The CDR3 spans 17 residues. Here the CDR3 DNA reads TGTGCCAGCAGTTTGGGGCGGACTAGCGGGACATACAATGAGCAGTTCTTC. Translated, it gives CASSLGRTSGTYNEQFF.

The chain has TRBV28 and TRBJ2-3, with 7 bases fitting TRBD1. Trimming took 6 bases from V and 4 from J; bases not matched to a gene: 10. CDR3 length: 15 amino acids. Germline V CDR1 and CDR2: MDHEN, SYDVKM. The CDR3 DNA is TGTGCCAGCAGCTCAGGGGGAGAGTGGGCAGATACGCAGTATTTT. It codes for CASSSGGEWADTQYF.

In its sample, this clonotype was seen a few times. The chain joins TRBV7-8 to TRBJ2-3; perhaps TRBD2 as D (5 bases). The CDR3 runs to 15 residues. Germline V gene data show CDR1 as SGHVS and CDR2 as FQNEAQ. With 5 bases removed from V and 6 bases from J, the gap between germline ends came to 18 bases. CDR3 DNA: TGTGCCAGCAGCCCTCTACTAGGTTTTTCGGATACGCAGTATTTT. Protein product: CASSPLLGFSDTQYF.

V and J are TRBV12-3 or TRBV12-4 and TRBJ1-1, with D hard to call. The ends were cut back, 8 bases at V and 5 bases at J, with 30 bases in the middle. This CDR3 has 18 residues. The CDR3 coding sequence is TGTGCCAGCGGCCCCTGGGAGTTGAGGTTAGGGAAACGGACTGAAGCTTTCTTT. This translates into CASGPWELRLGKRTEAFF.

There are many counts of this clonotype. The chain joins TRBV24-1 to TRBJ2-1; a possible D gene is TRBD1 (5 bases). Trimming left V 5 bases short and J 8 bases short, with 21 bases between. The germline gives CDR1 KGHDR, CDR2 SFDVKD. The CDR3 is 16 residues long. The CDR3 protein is CATSGSQVPANDEQFF. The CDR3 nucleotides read TGTGCCACCAGTGGCTCACAGGTCCCAGCGAACGATGAGCAGTTCTTC.

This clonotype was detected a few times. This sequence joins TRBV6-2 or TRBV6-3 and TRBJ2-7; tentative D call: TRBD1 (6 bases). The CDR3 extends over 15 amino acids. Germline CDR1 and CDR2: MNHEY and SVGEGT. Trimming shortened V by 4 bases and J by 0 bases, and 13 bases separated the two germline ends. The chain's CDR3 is CASSSGTYSSYEQYV. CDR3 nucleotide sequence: TGTGCCAGCAGTTCCGGGACATACTCCTCCTACGAGCAGTACGTC.

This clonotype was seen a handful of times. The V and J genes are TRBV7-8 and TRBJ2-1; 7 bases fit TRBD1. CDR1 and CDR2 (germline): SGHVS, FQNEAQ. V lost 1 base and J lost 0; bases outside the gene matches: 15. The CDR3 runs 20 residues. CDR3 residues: CASSLVDRPRTGSSYNEQFF. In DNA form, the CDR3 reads TGTGCCAGCAGCTTAGTAGACAGGCCCCGGACAGGAAGCTCCTACAATGAGCAGTTCTTC.

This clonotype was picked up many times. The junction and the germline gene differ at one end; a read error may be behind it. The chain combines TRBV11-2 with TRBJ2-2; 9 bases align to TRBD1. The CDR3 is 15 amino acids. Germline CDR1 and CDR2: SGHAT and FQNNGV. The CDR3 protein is CASSLGQGDTGELFF. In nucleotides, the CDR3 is TGCGCCAGCAGCTTGGGACAGGGTGACACCGGGGAGCTGTTTTTT.

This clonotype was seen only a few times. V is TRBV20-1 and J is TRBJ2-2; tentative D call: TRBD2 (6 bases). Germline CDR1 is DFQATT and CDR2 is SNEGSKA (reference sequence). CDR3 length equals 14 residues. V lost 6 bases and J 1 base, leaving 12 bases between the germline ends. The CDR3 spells CSAPEGGNTGELFF. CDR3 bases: TGCAGTGCCCCCGAGGGAGGGAACACCGGGGAGCTGTTTTTT.

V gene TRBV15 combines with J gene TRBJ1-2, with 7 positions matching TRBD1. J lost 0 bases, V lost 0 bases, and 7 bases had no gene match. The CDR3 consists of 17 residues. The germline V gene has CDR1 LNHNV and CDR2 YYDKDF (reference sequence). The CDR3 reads CATSRDRGTDSNYGYTF. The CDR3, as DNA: TGTGCCACCAGCAGAGATCGCGGGACAGATTCTAACTATGGCTACACCTTC.

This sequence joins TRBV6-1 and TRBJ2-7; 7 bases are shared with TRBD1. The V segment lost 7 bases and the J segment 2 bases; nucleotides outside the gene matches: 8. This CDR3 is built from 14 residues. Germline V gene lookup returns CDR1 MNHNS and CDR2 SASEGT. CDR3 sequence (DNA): TGTGCCAGCAAAGGGGGCCTAGATACCTACGAGCAGTACTTC. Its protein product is CASKGGLDTYEQYF.

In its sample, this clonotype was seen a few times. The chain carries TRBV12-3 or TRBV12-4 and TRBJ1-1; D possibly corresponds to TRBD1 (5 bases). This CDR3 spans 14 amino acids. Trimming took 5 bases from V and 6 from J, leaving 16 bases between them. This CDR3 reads CASSPPRGASEAFF. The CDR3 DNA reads TGTGCCAGCAGTCCCCCGCGTGGGGCTTCTGAAGCTTTCTTT.

As DNA, the CDR3 is TGTGCCAGCAGCCCCGGGGGGATCTACCCCTACGAGCAGTACTTC. Translating gives CASSPGGIYPYEQYF. This chain links TRBV7-7 with TRBJ2-7; 7 bases align to TRBD2. The germline V gene encodes CDR1 SSHAT and CDR2 FNYEAQ (reference sequence). The CDR3 extends over 15 amino acids. The V and J ends lost 5 bases and 2 bases, in that order; junction bases with no gene match: 9.

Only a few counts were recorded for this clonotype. CDR3 DNA: TGTGCCAGCAGCCCAGGTGGCCCTGCCAAAAACATTCAGTACTTC. Translating it yields CASSPGGPAKNIQYF. The gene calls are TRBV5-5 and TRBJ2-4; D gene uncertain. The length of the CDR3 is 15 residues. CDR1 is SGHKS and CDR2 is YYEKEE in the germline V gene (reference sequence). V gave up 4 bases and J gave up 1 base, with 12 bases separating them.

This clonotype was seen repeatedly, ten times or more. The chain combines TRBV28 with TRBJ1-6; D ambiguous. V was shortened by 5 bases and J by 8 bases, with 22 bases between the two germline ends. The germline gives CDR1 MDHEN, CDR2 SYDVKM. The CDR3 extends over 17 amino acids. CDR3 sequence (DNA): TGTGCCAGCAGTCACCACCCTCCGGGGTCGGATGATTCACCCCTCCACTTT. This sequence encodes CASSHHPPGSDDSPLHF.

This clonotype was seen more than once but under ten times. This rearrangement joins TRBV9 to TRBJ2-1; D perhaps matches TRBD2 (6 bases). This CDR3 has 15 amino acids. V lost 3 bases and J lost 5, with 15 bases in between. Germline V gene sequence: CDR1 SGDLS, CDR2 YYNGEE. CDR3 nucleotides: TGTGCCAGCAGCGCGACTAGGGGAGCCCACAATGAGCAGTTCTTC. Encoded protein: CASSATRGAHNEQFF.

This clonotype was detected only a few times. The CDR3 DNA follows: TGTGCCAGCAGCTTGTGGGCCACACAGGATCGTAAAGATGAAAAACTGTTTTTT. Translating gives CASSLWATQDRKDEKLFF. This sequence joins TRBV5-5 and TRBJ1-4, with TRBD1 as a possible D gene (5 bases). Trimming shortened V by 1 base and J by 6 bases, and 22 bases separated the two germline ends. CDR3 length equals 18 residues. Germline V gene data show CDR1 as SGHKS and CDR2 as YYEKEE (reference sequence).

In nucleotides, the CDR3 is TGTGCCAGCTCACGAATAACAGGGGGCACAGATACGCAGTATTTT. The encoded protein is CASSRITGGTDTQYF. V gene TRBV18 combines with J gene TRBJ2-3; 7 nucleotides match TRBD1. V was clipped by 4 bases and J by 1 base; unmatched bases: 5. CDR1 and CDR2 (germline): KGHSH, LQKENI. The CDR3 is 15 amino acids. Filled out from reference TRBV18 and TRBJ2-3, the complete variable domain reads NAGVMQNPRHLVRRRGQEARLRCSPMKGHSHVYWYRQLPEEGLKFMVYLQKENIIDESGMPKERFSAEFPKEGPSILRIQQVVRGDSAAYFCASSRITGGTDTQYFGPGTRLTVL.